These 26 T cell receptor beta chains were sequenced from one sample in a study of graft-versus-host responses after intestinal transplantation. The assay was immunoSEQ multiplex PCR, and TCRdb's table has in-frame clones only and misses some. The data show about 130,000 clones, with about nine tenths seen just once and roughly 0.2% held by the top ten. Antigens of these TCRs are unknown. The specimen comprised unstimulated CD4+ T cells sorted from spleen or lymph node cells, sampled before intestinal transplant. The source is a human donor who received an intestinal transplant.

The rearrangement uses TRBV11-3 and TRBJ1-1; D is undetermined. CDR1 SGHNT and CDR2 YENEEA come from the germline V gene. With 4 bases removed from V and 0 bases from J, the gap between germline ends came to 9 bases. This CDR3 is 14 amino acids long. The CDR3 DNA reads as TGTGCCAGCAGCTCAAGTCAGGTGAACACTGAAGCTTTCTTT. As protein: CASSSSQVNTEAFF. Looking up the rest from reference TRBV11-3 and TRBJ1-1 gives the full variable domain: EAGVVQSPRYKIIEKKQPVAFWCNPISGHNTLYWYLQNLGQGPELLIRYENEEAVDDSQLPKDRFSAERLKGVDSTLKIQPAELGDSAVYLCASSSSQVNTEAFFGQGTRLTVV.

The V gene is TRBV2, the J gene TRBJ2-1; the match to TRBD2 covers 14 bases. The J segment lost 5 bases and the V segment lost 6 bases, leaving 6 bases of the junction unmatched. Germline V gene lookup returns CDR1 SNHLY and CDR2 FYNNEI. The CDR3 loop spans 16 amino acids. The CDR3 is CASRATSGRANNEQFF. The CDR3 DNA reads TGTGCCAGCAGGGCGACTAGCGGGAGGGCCAACAATGAGCAGTTCTTC. The whole variable domain, remainder taken from reference TRBV2 and TRBJ2-1, is EPEVTQTPSHQVTQMGQEVILRCVPISNHLYFYWYRQILGQKVEFLVSFYNNEISEKSEIFDDQFSVERPDGSNFTLKIRSTKLEDSAMYFCASRATSGRANNEQFFGPGTRLTVL.

The J gene is TRBJ2-7, the V gene TRBV27, with D perhaps TRBD2 (5 bases). V was cut by 1 base and J by 0 bases, with 13 bases left in between. Germline V gene lookup returns CDR1 MNHEY and CDR2 SMNVEV (reference sequence). This CDR3 comprises 16 residues. CDR3 protein: CASSLYGLPSSYEQYF. The CDR3 coding sequence is TGTGCCAGCAGTTTATATGGACTTCCAAGCTCCTACGAGCAGTACTTC.

The chain uses TRBV6-5 and TRBJ2-7, with D perhaps assigned TRBD1 or TRBD2 (6 bases each). The CDR3 runs to 14 residues. Trimming removed 0 bases at V and 5 bases at J, with 11 bases between. Germline V gene sequence: CDR1 MNHEY, CDR2 SVGAGI. The DNA of the CDR3 is TGTGCCAGCAGTTACTCGGGGGGCTTAAACGAGCAGTACTTC. This codes for CASSYSGGLNEQYF.

This rearrangement joins TRBV7-6 to TRBJ2-3, with 14 bases that match TRBD2. The ends lost 10 bases at V and 5 bases at J; junction bases unmatched: 8. Germline-derived CDR1 and CDR2 are SGHVS and FNYEAQ. There are 15 residues in the CDR3. CDR3 coding DNA: TGTGCCACCGGGACTAGCGGGAGTTGGGGAGATACGCAGTATTTT. Translation gives CATGTSGSWGDTQYF. The variable domain in full, with the rest retrieved from reference TRBV7-6 and TRBJ2-3, is GAGVSQSPRYKVTKRGQDVALRCDPISGHVSLYWYRQALGQGPEFLTYFNYEAQQDKSGLPNDRFSAERPEGSISTLTIQRTEQRDSAMYRCATGTSGSWGDTQYFGPGTRLTVL.

This clone was detected only a few times. The rearrangement joins TRBV29-1 to TRBJ1-2; perhaps TRBD1 as D (6 bases). The CDR3 covers 10 residues. CDR1 is SQVTM and CDR2 is ANQGSEA in the germline V gene. The V end lost 7 bases, the J end lost 6 bases, and 9 bases lay between the germline ends. CDR3 sequence reads: CSEGGDGYTF. CDR3 nucleotides: TGCAGCGAGGGGGGGGATGGCTACACCTTC.

This chain joins TRBV6-5 and TRBJ2-3; the D is unclear. There are 16 residues in the CDR3. The V end was cut by 0 bases, the J end by 1 base, with 11 bases between. Germline V gives CDR1 MNHEY, CDR2 SVGAGI. CDR3 DNA sequence: TGTGCCAGCAGTTACTCCCTGGGCCAGGGCACAGATACGCAGTATTTT. As protein: CASSYSLGQGTDTQYF.

This chain links TRBV6-4 with TRBJ2-7, with D possibly TRBD2 on 7 matching bases. Germline CDR1 MRHNA, CDR2 SNTAGT. Trimming shortened V by 0 bases and J by 6 bases, and 27 bases separated the two germline ends. There are 19 residues in the CDR3. The chain's CDR3 is CASSDSVQPTGGARFEQYF. The CDR3 nucleotides read TGTGCCAGCAGTGACTCCGTACAGCCGACGGGGGGCGCGCGATTCGAGCAGTACTTC.

This chain joins TRBV11-1 and TRBJ1-1; TRBD1 agrees at 7 bases. The V segment lost 5 bases and the J segment 1 base; nucleotides outside the gene matches: 4. This CDR3 spans 14 amino acids. The germline V gene has CDR1 SGHAT and CDR2 FQDESV (reference sequence). CDR3: CASSPWTGNTEAFF. The CDR3 DNA sequence: TGTGCCAGCAGCCCCTGGACAGGGAACACTGAAGCTTTCTTT.

The rearrangement uses TRBV2 and TRBJ2-1; a weak D match, TRBD2 (6 bases). The CDR3 is 19 residues long. CDR1 and CDR2 from the germline V gene are SNHLY and FYNNEI. Trimming stripped 3 bases from V and 0 bases from J, with 21 bases between. The CDR3 loop is CASSEVRSQRVSSYNEQFF. CDR3 DNA sequence: TGTGCCAGCAGTGAGGTCAGGTCCCAGCGGGTGAGCTCCTACAATGAGCAGTTCTTC.

The V call is TRBV5-4, the J call TRBJ2-2; D tentatively fits TRBD1 or TRBD2 (7 bases each). The CDR3 has 15 amino acids. Trimming left V 4 bases short and J 6 bases short, with 16 bases between. Germline V gene lookup returns CDR1 SGHNT and CDR2 YYREEE (reference sequence). The CDR3 DNA reads TGTGCCAGCAGCCCTGAGACAGGGAGGGCCGGGGAGCTGTTTTTT. Its protein product is CASSPETGRAGELFF. Full variable domain (missing parts from reference TRBV5-4 and TRBJ2-2): ETGVTQSPTHLIKTRGQQVTLRCSSQSGHNTVSWYQQALGQGPQFIFQYYREEENGRGNFPPRFSGLQFPNYSSELNVNALELDDSALYLCASSPETGRAGELFFGEGSRLTVL.

This rearrangement joins TRBV4-2 to TRBJ2-1; 11 positions agree with TRBD1. Germline V gives CDR1 LGHNA, CDR2 YNFKEQ. V dropped 0 bases and J dropped 4; count of bases not matched to a gene: 2. The CDR3 length is 16 residues. The CDR3 region has the DNA TGTGCCAGCAGCCAAGATGGACAGGGGGCTTACAATGAGCAGTTCTTC. It specifies CASSQDGQGAYNEQFF.

The chain couples TRBV6-5 to TRBJ2-5, with D tentatively TRBD2 (6 bases). Germline V gives CDR1 MNHEY, CDR2 SVGAGI. V lost 2 bases, J lost 3 bases, and 10 bases lay in between. The CDR3 totals 14 residues. For the CDR3, the DNA is TGTGCCAGCAGTTACCTGGGAGGAGAAGAGACCCAGTACTTC. This gives the protein CASSYLGGEETQYF.

This rearrangement joins TRBV6-5 to TRBJ1-4; possible D gene TRBD1, 6 bases. The germline V gene has CDR1 MNHEY and CDR2 SVGAGI. Trimming pared 8 bases from V and 2 bases from J, leaving 9 bases between. This CDR3 is 13 amino acids long. The CDR3 region has the DNA TGTGCCAGCCGCAGGGGCACTAATGAAAAACTGTTTTTT. Translation gives CASRRGTNEKLFF.

This chain connects TRBV1 to TRBJ1-2; no DNA check was done on the table's D call, TRBD1. TRBV1 is termed a pseudogene. The CDR3 runs 16 residues. The CDR3 reads CTSSPSTKGGAGGYTF. Written as DNA, the CDR3 is TGCACCAGCAGCCCCTCAACCAAAGGGGGCGCGGGAGGCTACACCTTC.

The J gene is TRBJ1-2, the V gene TRBV5-1; D not resolved. V was trimmed by 2 bases and J by 4 bases, leaving 9 bases between them. CDR3 length equals 13 residues. CDR1 and CDR2 (germline): SGHRS, YFSETQ. CDR3 DNA: TGCGCCAGCAGCTTTGACGGTATCTATGGCTACACCTTC. Its protein is CASSFDGIYGYTF.

The V gene is TRBV28, the J gene TRBJ2-7; D is unclear. Per the germline V gene, CDR1 is MDHEN and CDR2 is SYDVKM. This CDR3 region has 14 residues. Deletions cut 2 bases from V and 3 bases from J, with 11 bases between. CDR3 sequence (DNA): TGTGCCAGCAGTTTAAGGCGGATGGACTACGAGCAGTACTTC. It codes for CASSLRRMDYEQYF.

This clone was picked up a small number of times. This rearrangement joins TRBV19 to TRBJ1-5; the D is unclear. The CDR3 is made up of 14 amino acids. The V gene lost 7 bases and the J gene lost 0 bases, with 10 bases spanning the gap. Germline V lookup: CDR1 LNHDA, CDR2 SQIVND (reference sequence). This CDR3 reads CASTTRLSNQPQHF. The DNA of the CDR3 is TGTGCCAGTACCACCAGGCTTAGCAATCAGCCCCAGCATTTT.

The CDR3 nucleotides read TGTGCCAGCAAGAGGAATGAAAAACTGTTTTTT. It is translated as CASKRNEKLFF. The chain couples TRBV4-2 to TRBJ1-4; D not resolved. Germline CDR1 and CDR2: LGHNA and YNFKEQ. Trimming pared 7 bases from V and 5 bases from J, leaving 5 bases between. This CDR3 spans 11 amino acids.

This clone appeared a few times. V and J are TRBV27 and TRBJ1-2; the D gene is possibly TRBD1 (5 bases). The germline V gene encodes CDR1 MNHEY and CDR2 SMNVEV (reference sequence). The CDR3 sequence is 13 residues long. V was pared by 5 bases and J by 4 bases, with 11 bases between. DNA of the CDR3: TGTGCCAGCAGTGAAGACAGTACCTATGGCTACACCTTC. Protein: CASSEDSTYGYTF.

This clone was counted a single time. The genes are TRBV5-1 and TRBJ2-2; D call uncertain. Trimming stripped 0 bases from V and 7 bases from J, with 19 bases between. CDR3 length: 17 amino acids. The germline CDR1 and CDR2 sequences are SGHRS and YFSETQ. The CDR3 DNA sequence: TGCGCCAGCAGCTTGGGTGTCTCTTTGGGGAAAGACGGGGAGCTGTTTTTT. Protein product: CASSLGVSLGKDGELFF.

This chain uses TRBV29-1 with TRBJ2-7; 7 nucleotides align to TRBD1. The trim removed 5 bases at V and 1 base at J, leaving 8 bases unmatched. Germline values: CDR1 SQVTM, CDR2 ANQGSEA. This CDR3 comprises 14 residues. CDR3 nucleotides: TGCAGCGTTCAGACAGGGCTCCTATCCTACGAGCAGTACTTC. Translating it yields CSVQTGLLSYEQYF.

This sequence joins TRBV7-3 and TRBJ2-1; TRBD2 might be the D (6 bases). Trimming removed 5 bases from V and 10 bases from J, with 9 bases in between. Looked up from germline, CDR1 is SGHTA and CDR2 is FQGTGA. The CDR3 contains 11 residues. Here the CDR3 DNA reads TGTGCCAGCAGCCTAGGGAGGGAGCAGTTCTTC. Translating it yields CASSLGREQFF.

The chain employs TRBV23-1 and TRBJ2-5, with TRBD2 matching 15 bases. TRBV23-1 counts as an open reading frame of uncertain function. The CDR3 is 13 amino acids. V lost 8 bases, J lost 13 bases, and 8 bases stayed unmatched. CDR3 sequence reads: CASPTGLAGGRYF. CDR3 coding DNA: TGCGCCAGCCCCACGGGACTAGCGGGAGGACGGTACTTC.

A few counts support this clone. The chain is built from TRBV18 and TRBJ1-5, with a tentative D call TRBD1 (5 bases). Trimming left V 4 bases short and J 3 bases short, with 7 bases between. Germline assignment: CDR1 KGHSH and CDR2 LQKENI. The CDR3 covers 13 residues. CDR3 DNA: TGTGCCAGCTCACAGGGGCACAATCAGCCCCAGCATTTT. This translates into CASSQGHNQPQHF.

The gene calls are TRBV5-1 and TRBJ2-3; 9 nucleotides match TRBD1. J gave up 1 base and V 3 bases, and 6 bases lay outside the gene matches. Germline V gives CDR1 SGHRS, CDR2 YFSETQ. This CDR3 spans 16 amino acids. CDR3 sequence: CASSSRTGAGTDTQYF. The CDR3, as DNA: TGCGCCAGCAGCTCTCGGACAGGGGCCGGCACAGATACGCAGTATTTT.